This TCR beta chain was recovered during a study of shared clonotypes between healthy human individuals (dated by TCRdb to 2018 to 2020). Regarding the research as a whole: A few men and a couple of women, aged 18 to 49 years, made up the cohort. Per donor, leukapheresis produced somewhere between about 0.9 and 9.5 billion PBMCs. Blood TCR repertoires of a handful of healthy adults were deeply sequenced to estimate repertoire size and the extent of clonotype sharing between individuals. For each donor, three plates each were used for CD4 naive and CD4 memory, two plates were used for CD8 naive, and one plate was used for CD8 memory. Different laboratories and diverse techniques were used to prepare libraries and sequence TCR repertoires, to increase sequencing depth and limit assay-specific biases. What the research found in general, with its limitations: Pairwise subsampling indicated that sequencing depth was expected to affect the degree of clonotype sharing among donors. Because the study included a small number of donors, the genetic and exposure-history diversity represented was limited. Rarefaction of sorted-subset datasets indicated incomplete sequencing despite the large sequencing depth. Compared with non-shared clonotypes, clonotypes shared by all four sorted-subset donors had higher generation probabilities. Naive subsets generally had larger estimated clonotype richness than memory subsets did. Sampling was restricted to blood, and TCR repertoires in tissues likely differ from the TCR repertoires found in blood. Across a handful of donors, 5% to 6% of naive CD4, roughly 3.8% of naive CD8, 2.3% of memory CD4, and approximately 0.42% of memory CD8 clonotypes were shared.

Using the deep immunoSEQ assay, multiplex PCR amplified TCR CDR3 regions from genomic DNA. Extracted genomic DNA from each cell subset was spread evenly across all wells of several immunoSEQ 96-well plates, with each plate serving as a replicate. For sorted subsets, 150 to 250 ng genomic DNA, equal to 30,000 or so T cell genomes, was loaded into each replicate PCR. Purified libraries were measured with a Qubit 3.0 fluorometer, size-checked on a Bioanalyzer 2100, and measured again with the KAPA Library Quantification kit. A separate single-read 150-cycle Illumina NextSeq 550 flow cell was used to sequence each immunoSEQ 96-well plate. The study's own analysis went as follows. Because the immunoSEQ output held only junctional sequences and lacked quality scores, the filtering could not match the filtering applied to full-length reads. Sequences were annotated with PyIR, a Python wrapper for IgBLAST v1.9, using IMGT germline references to assign V/J genes and CDR3. Reads were filtered out if the reads had weak V/J assignments (E-value above 1e-6), no CDR3, stop codons, out-of-frame junctions, or ambiguous translated residues. V3J clonotypes were defined by identical inferred V gene, J gene, and CDR3 amino acid sequence. To compute the percentage overlap between repertoires, the number of shared unique clonotypes was divided by the size of the smaller repertoire. RTK rarefaction, the Chao1 estimator, and Recon v2.1 estimates of unobserved clonotypes were used to assess repertoire richness. Generation probabilities were computed with OLGA for all TCRbeta clonotypes obtained by the gDNA method from several donors. Held by TCRdb, this immuneACCESS table contains in-frame sequences only and omits some clones. Under half of the omission traces to an unresolved V gene where checked; the cause of the rest is unknown. D and trimming come from the DNA, and the V and J calls and clone size come from that table. The sample table holds some 2.4 million clones, of which under 95% were seen once. Approximately 0.37% of the sample comes from the top ten.

Donors were healthy HIV-negative adults with no recently reported acute infections or vaccinations. Every donor was a Caucasian adult residing in Nashville, Tennessee, USA. CD4+ T cells were enriched by magnetic negative selection; naive cells were then positively selected on CD45RA, and the negative fraction formed the memory subset. Blood was collected by leukapheresis, and PBMCs were isolated by Ficoll-Histopaque density gradient centrifugation and then cryopreserved in liquid nitrogen vapor phase. Analytical flow cytometry was used to check the purity and quantity of every magnetically sorted T cell population. Genomic DNA was isolated from each sorted fraction and quantified by UV absorbance on a Nanodrop 2000c. V gives up 4 bases and J gives up 2 bases, and the segment between their germline ends measures 9 bases. The CDR1 and CDR2 encoded by the germline V gene are SGDLS and YYNGEE. The CDR3 measures 13 amino acids from cysteine to phenylalanine. The read is trimmed to its CDR3 DNA, 39 bases read in frame from base 1.

Comment on this clone: This receptor's antigen is unknown. No qualities accompany the bases; no much larger clone lies one base away.

The sequence came from a man between 18 and 35 years old in good health. Some clones in this sample may be carry-over from other donors' samples. This chain joins TRBV9 to TRBJ2-5; a confident D gene designation cannot be given. Sequencing used naive CD4+ T cells from PBMCs. Read against the paper, the sample's cell subset or site label means: CD45RA+ positively selected. The DNA is as follows: TGTGCCAGCAGCCCCCAAGTACAAGAGACCCAGTACTTC. Its protein is CASSPQVQETQYF.